This TCR beta chain was found in a study of blood T cell repertoires in COVID-19. Background on the study: COVID-19 samples collected from the United States, Italy and Spain covered acute and convalescent phases. Sample material is recorded as cDNA or gDNA derived from T cells, B-cell-depleted T cells, or PBMCs.

In the authors' workflow: How many nucleated cells were present was estimated from reference gene primer amplification. Libraries were prepared by immunoSEQ multiplex PCR; TCRdb keeps only in-frame clonotypes and omits some of them. V, J and clone size are taken as reported in that table, and D and trimming were inferred from the DNA itself. This sample has under 200,000 clones; just over 85% occur once, and the top ten carry roughly 8.2%. This sequence originates from a man aged 60 to 69 with acute or convalescent COVID-19. The sample taken for sequencing was peripheral blood.

The CDR3 here is CASSFNSVNEQFF. The CDR3 region has the DNA TGTGCCAGCAGTTTTAATAGCGTCAATGAGCAGTTCTTC. The chain is built from TRBV27 and TRBJ2-1, with D possibly TRBD2 on 5 matching bases. The CDR3 totals 13 residues. Germline assignment: CDR1 MNHEY and CDR2 SMNVEV (reference sequence). V shed 3 bases and J shed 6 bases, with 9 bases lying between them.